This T cell receptor (beta chain) came from a study of cytomegalovirus exposure and HLA in healthy donors. In the study overall: A prior analysis found 117 million unique TCR beta sequences from some 190 million T cells.

As to this clone: The antigen remains undetermined.

Per germline, CDR1 MNHNS and CDR2 SASEGT. The CDR3 loop spans 15 amino acids. J lost 4 bases, V lost 10 bases, and 10 bases had no gene match. Study-wide results and caveats: In a later analysis, an Asian-associated ancestry cluster reportedly showed fewer N-insertions than the roughly 710-donor mean. Excluded were some V segments that proved indistinguishable, including TRBV6-2 and TRBV6-3.

Primers: 60 Vbeta forward and 13 Jbeta reverse. TCRdb keeps only in-frame clones here, not all; method: immunoSEQ multiplex PCR. The table shows some 170,000 clones, with around 75% occurring only once. This TCR derives from a female donor in good health and CMV-seronegative. Sequenced: PBMCs. This rearrangement joins TRBV6-1 to TRBJ2-2; 9 positions match TRBD1. CDR3 loop: CATRTGGELTGELFF. The CDR3 DNA sequence: TGTGCCACGCGAACAGGGGGCGAGCTCACCGGGGAGCTGTTTTTT.